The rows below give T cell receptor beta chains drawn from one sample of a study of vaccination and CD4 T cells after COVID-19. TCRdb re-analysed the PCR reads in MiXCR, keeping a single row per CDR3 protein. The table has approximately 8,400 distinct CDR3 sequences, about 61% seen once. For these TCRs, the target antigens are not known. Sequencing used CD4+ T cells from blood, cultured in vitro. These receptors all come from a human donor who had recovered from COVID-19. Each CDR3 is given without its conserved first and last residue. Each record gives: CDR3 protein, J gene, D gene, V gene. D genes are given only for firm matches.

CDR3: ASSVDAGSGTDTQY
J: TRBJ2-3
D: -
V: TRBV9

CDR3: SAGRTSGGSYEQY
J: TRBJ2-7
D: TRBD2
V: TRBV20-1

CDR3: ASSGDWGARETQY
J: TRBJ2-5
D: -
V: TRBV6-1

CDR3: ASSEGGGGNYGYT
J: TRBJ1-2
D: -
V: TRBV6-1

CDR3: ASRGKGLSNTGELF
J: TRBJ2-2
D: -
V: TRBV10-1

CDR3: ASIITGYSNQPQH
J: TRBJ1-5
D: -
V: TRBV6-1

CDR3: SARQGTTSTDTQY
J: TRBJ2-3
D: -
V: TRBV20-1

CDR3: ATSSRQGGNSPLH
J: TRBJ1-6
D: -
V: TRBV15

CDR3: ASSLIVDSSSPLH
J: TRBJ1-6
D: -
V: TRBV28

CDR3: ASSLSPQGSYNEQF
J: TRBJ2-1
D: -
V: TRBV27

CDR3: ASSTIDTRTDTQY
J: TRBJ2-3
D: -
V: TRBV6-1

CDR3: ASSLDRGVNSPLH
J: TRBJ1-6
D: TRBD1
V: TRBV7-8

CDR3: ASSLVDAGQFDEQY
J: TRBJ2-7
D: -
V: TRBV7-2

CDR3: ASSPTGQEQPQH
J: TRBJ1-5
D: -
V: TRBV7-8

CDR3: ASSIRPHQPQH
J: TRBJ1-5
D: -
V: TRBV19

CDR3: ASSVAVGGNYGYT
J: TRBJ1-2
D: -
V: TRBV9

CDR3: ASSIDRTGSRSEAF
J: TRBJ1-1
D: TRBD1
V: TRBV19

CDR3: SARDVLATEAPLH
J: TRBJ1-6
D: -
V: TRBV20-1

CDR3: AISDLARGTNYGYT
J: TRBJ1-2
D: -
V: TRBV10-3

CDR3: ASNSPGVADTQY
J: TRBJ2-3
D: -
V: TRBV19

CDR3: AISEGLIEAF
J: TRBJ1-1
D: -
V: TRBV6-1

CDR3: ASSITPGQGREAF
J: TRBJ1-1
D: TRBD1
V: TRBV27

CDR3: ASSTSGNYNEQF
J: TRBJ2-1
D: -
V: TRBV11-1

CDR3: ASSDSGYGYT
J: TRBJ1-2
D: -
V: TRBV6-4

CDR3: ASSRREKEDTQY
J: TRBJ2-3
D: -
V: TRBV27

CDR3: ASKPNTEAF
J: TRBJ1-1
D: -
V: TRBV2

CDR3: SGDRTNNEQF
J: TRBJ2-1
D: TRBD1
V: TRBV20-1

CDR3: ASSYQASGTGGWDSPLH
J: TRBJ1-6
D: TRBD1
V: TRBV6-5

CDR3: ASSDSATDTQY
J: TRBJ2-3
D: -
V: TRBV6-4

CDR3: ASSRRDSSYEQY
J: TRBJ2-7
D: -
V: TRBV19

CDR3: SARQGGGYGYT
J: TRBJ1-2
D: TRBD1
V: TRBV20-1

CDR3: ARDRGQKSAGELF
J: TRBJ2-2
D: TRBD1
V: TRBV2

CDR3: ASSGAGNTIY
J: TRBJ1-3
D: -
V: TRBV6-2/TRBV6-3

CDR3: ASSRGEGGTYEQY
J: TRBJ2-7
D: -
V: TRBV6-1

CDR3: ASKWRGRTGELF
J: TRBJ2-2
D: -
V: TRBV2

CDR3: ASSFRGAGGASEQY
J: TRBJ2-7
D: -
V: TRBV7-2

CDR3: SAVLAGGTTDTQY
J: TRBJ2-3
D: TRBD2
V: TRBV29-1

CDR3: SARGAHQETQY
J: TRBJ2-5
D: -
V: TRBV20-1

CDR3: ASRVDWLSTDTQY
J: TRBJ2-3
D: -
V: TRBV6-1

CDR3: ATKDTGAGDTGELF
J: TRBJ2-2
D: -
V: TRBV24-1

CDR3: ASSLGGAVATQY
J: TRBJ2-5
D: -
V: TRBV5-4

CDR3: ASSWRGGGDTEAF
J: TRBJ1-1
D: -
V: TRBV27

CDR3: SAPFHRGGTGELF
J: TRBJ2-2
D: -
V: TRBV20-1

CDR3: ASSLYNRFSGQPQH
J: TRBJ1-5
D: -
V: TRBV27

CDR3: ASSLRSGEQETQY
J: TRBJ2-5
D: -
V: TRBV7-3

CDR3: ASSYSTRGMRATEAF
J: TRBJ1-1
D: -
V: TRBV6-5

CDR3: ASSFLSEQF
J: TRBJ2-1
D: -
V: TRBV12-3/TRBV12-4

CDR3: SARDPSGARGETQY
J: TRBJ2-5
D: TRBD2
V: TRBV20-1

CDR3: ASRSGRRGGELF
J: TRBJ2-2
D: -
V: TRBV6-1

CDR3: ASSLALPMGYGYNSPLH
J: TRBJ1-6
D: -
V: TRBV7-2

CDR3: ASRRGLNNEQF
J: TRBJ2-1
D: -
V: TRBV11-3

CDR3: SVEGSGDETQY
J: TRBJ2-5
D: -
V: TRBV29-1

CDR3: SAMSRGVSAFDTQY
J: TRBJ2-3
D: -
V: TRBV20-1